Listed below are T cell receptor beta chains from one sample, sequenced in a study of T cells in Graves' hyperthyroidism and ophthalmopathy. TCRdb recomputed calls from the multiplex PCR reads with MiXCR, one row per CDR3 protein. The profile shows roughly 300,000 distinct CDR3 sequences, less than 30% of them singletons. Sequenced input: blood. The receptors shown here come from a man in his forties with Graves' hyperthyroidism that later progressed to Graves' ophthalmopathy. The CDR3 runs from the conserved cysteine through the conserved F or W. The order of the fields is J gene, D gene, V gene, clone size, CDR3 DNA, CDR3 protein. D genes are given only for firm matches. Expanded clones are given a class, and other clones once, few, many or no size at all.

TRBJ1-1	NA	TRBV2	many	TGTGCCAGCAATCAAGAAATGAACACTGAAGCTTTCTTT	CASNQEMNTEAFF
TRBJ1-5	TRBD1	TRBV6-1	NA	TGTGCCAGCAGCCTGCCGGGACAGTTTCAGCCCCAGCATTTT	CASSLPGQFQPQHF
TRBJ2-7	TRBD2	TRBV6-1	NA	TGTGCCAGCAGTGAACTTGGACTAGCGGGAGACGAGCAGTACTTC	CASSELGLAGDEQYF
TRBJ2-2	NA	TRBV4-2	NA	TGTGCCAGCAGCCAAGGACTCCAGAACACCGGGGAGCTGTTTTTT	CASSQGLQNTGELFF
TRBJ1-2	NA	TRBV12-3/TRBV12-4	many	TGTGCCAGCAGTTTCATATCCGGTGGCTACACCTTC	CASSFISGGYTF
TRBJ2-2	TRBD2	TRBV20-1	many	TGCAGTGCTGGCGTAGCGGGAGGGCCGGTCGACACCGGGGAGCTGTTTTTT	CSAGVAGGPVDTGELFF
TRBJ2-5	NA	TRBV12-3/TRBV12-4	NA	TGTGCCAGCAGTTTATTCGGAAAGCAGGAAGAGACCCAGTACTTC	CASSLFGKQEETQYF
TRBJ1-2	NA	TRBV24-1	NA	TGTGCCACCAGTAAGGGCAGGGGCTATGGCTACACCTTC	CATSKGRGYGYTF
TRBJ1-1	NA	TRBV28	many	TGTGCCAGCAGTATCCCCGAAGGGGCGAGCCTGGGTGAAGCTTTCTTT	CASSIPEGASLGEAFF
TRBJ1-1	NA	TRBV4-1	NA	TGCGCCAGCAGCCGACGCGAGAGGGGGGAGTACACTGAAGCTTTCTTT	CASSRRERGEYTEAFF
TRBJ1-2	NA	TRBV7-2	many	TGTGCCAGCAGCGCCACAGCCTATGGCTACACCTTC	CASSATAYGYTF
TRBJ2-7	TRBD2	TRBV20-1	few	TGCAGTGCTAGCGGCGGGGGCTACGAGCAGTACTTC	CSASGGGYEQYF
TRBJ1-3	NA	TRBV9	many	TGTGCCAGCAGCGTAGCTTCGCTTTACTCTGGAAACACCATATATTTT	CASSVASLYSGNTIYF
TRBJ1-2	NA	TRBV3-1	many	TGTGCCAGCAGCCATTCGATAGGGGTGGGAGGCTACACCTTC	CASSHSIGVGGYTF
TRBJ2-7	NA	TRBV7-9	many	TGTGCCAGCAGCTCCACGGACGTTTACTACGAGCAGTACTTC	CASSSTDVYYEQYF
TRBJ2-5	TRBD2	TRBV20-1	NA	TGCAGTGTTCCACAAGCGGGAGGGCCCCAAGAGACCCAGTACTTC	CSVPQAGGPQETQYF
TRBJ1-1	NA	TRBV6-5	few	TGTGCCAGCAGTTACCCCGACGCAGGGCAGTACACTGAAGCTTTCTTT	CASSYPDAGQYTEAFF
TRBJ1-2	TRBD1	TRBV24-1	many	TGTGCCACCAGTGATGGGACAGGGGGCTTTGGCTACACCTTC	CATSDGTGGFGYTF
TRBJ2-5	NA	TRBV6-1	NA	TGTGCCAGCAAGAGAGTCGGGGGGACCCAGTACTTC	CASKRVGGTQYF
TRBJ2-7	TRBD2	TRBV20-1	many	TGCAGTGCAAGAGCGGGAGGGAGGTTCGAGCAGTACTTC	CSARAGGRFEQYF
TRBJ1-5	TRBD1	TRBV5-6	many	TGTGCCAGCAGCTTACTTGGGACAGCTAATCAGCCCCAGCATTTT	CASSLLGTANQPQHF
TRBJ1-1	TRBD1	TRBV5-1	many	TGCGCCAGCAGCCCCACAGGGGGCTTGAACACTGAAGCTTTCTTT	CASSPTGGLNTEAFF
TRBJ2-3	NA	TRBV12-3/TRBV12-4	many	TGTGCCAGCAGTTCTTGGGATACGCAGTATTTT	CASSSWDTQYF
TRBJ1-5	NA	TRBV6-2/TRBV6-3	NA	TGTGCCAGCAGGACAGTAGGTGAGCCCCAGCATTTT	CASRTVGEPQHF
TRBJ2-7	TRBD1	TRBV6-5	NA	TGTGCCAGCAGTTACTCAGACAGGGAGTACGAGCAGTACTTC	CASSYSDREYEQYF
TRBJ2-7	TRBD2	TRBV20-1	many	TGCAGTGCTAGAGTTAAAGCGGGAGCGTCACCTGAGCAGTACTTC	CSARVKAGASPEQYF
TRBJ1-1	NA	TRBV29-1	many	TGCAGCGTGTCACAGGGCAGGAACACTGAAGCTTTCTTT	CSVSQGRNTEAFF
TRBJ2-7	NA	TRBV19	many	TGTGCCAGTAGTCGGACAGTCCGGAACTACGAGCAGTACTTC	CASSRTVRNYEQYF
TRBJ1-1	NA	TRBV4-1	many	TGCGCCAGCAGCCAATCTCCGGGGCCGAACACTGAAGCTTTCTTT	CASSQSPGPNTEAFF
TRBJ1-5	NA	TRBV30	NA	TGTGCCTGGAGTTTGACGGGGGGCAAGGGGCCCCAGCATTTT	CAWSLTGGKGPQHF
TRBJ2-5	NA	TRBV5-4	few	TGTGCCAGCAGCTTGGGGCTGACCGAAGAGACCCAGTACTTC	CASSLGLTEETQYF
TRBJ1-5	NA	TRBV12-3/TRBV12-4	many	TGTGCCAGCAGTTTCGGAACAGGGTTGAGTAGCAATCAGCCCCAGCATTTT	CASSFGTGLSSNQPQHF
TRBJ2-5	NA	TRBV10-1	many	TGCGCCAGCAGTGAGAATGCATTTGGGCGAGAGACCCAGTACTTC	CASSENAFGRETQYF
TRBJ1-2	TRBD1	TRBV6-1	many	TGTGCCAGCAGCGACAGGGCTAACTATGGCTACACCTTC	CASSDRANYGYTF
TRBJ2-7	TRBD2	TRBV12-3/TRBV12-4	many	TGTGCCAGCAGCTTACTAGCGGGAGGGCTCGAGCAGTACTTC	CASSLLAGGLEQYF
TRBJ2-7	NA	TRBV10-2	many	TGCGCCAGCAGTGAGGACTACGAGCAGTACTTC	CASSEDYEQYF
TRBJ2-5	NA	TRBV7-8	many	TGTGCCAGCAGCCCGCGACCTTGGAGTGAAGAGACCCAGTACTTC	CASSPRPWSEETQYF
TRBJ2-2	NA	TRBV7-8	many	TGTGCCAGCAGCCAAGCACAGGGAACGAACACCGGGGAGCTGTTTTTT	CASSQAQGTNTGELFF
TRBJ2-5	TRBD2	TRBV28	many	TGTGCCAGCAGTTTTGCTAGCGGGAGACAGGAGACCCAGTACTTC	CASSFASGRQETQYF
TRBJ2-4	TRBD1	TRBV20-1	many	TGCAGTGCTGAGCTTCCGGGACAGGGTCGGGGAAACATTCAGTACTTC	CSAELPGQGRGNIQYF
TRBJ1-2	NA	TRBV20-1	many	TGCAGTGCAAAAGACAAAGGCTACACCTTC	CSAKDKGYTF
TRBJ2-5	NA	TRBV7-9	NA	TGTGCCAGCAGCCAGATCTACCAACCGGGACGCCAAAAGACCCAGTACTTC	CASSQIYQPGRQKTQYF
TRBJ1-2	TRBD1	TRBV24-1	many	TGTGCCACCAGTGATGATCTTGGGACAGAAGCCTTC	CATSDDLGTEAF